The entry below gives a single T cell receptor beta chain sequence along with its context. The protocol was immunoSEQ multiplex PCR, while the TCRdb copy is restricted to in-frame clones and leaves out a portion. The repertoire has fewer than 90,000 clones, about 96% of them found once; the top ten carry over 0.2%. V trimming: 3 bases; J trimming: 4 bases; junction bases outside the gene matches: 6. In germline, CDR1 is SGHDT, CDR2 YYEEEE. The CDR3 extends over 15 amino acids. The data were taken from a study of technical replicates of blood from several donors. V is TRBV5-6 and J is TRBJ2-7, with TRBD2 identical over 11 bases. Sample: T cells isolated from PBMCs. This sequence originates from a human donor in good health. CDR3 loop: CASSWGTSGLYEQYF. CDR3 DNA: TGTGCCAGCAGCTGGGGGACTAGCGGACTTTACGAGCAGTACTTC.